The sequence of this T cell receptor (beta chain) was determined in a study of blood T cell repertoires in COVID-19. Turning to the study itself: From T cells, B-cell-depleted T cells, or PBMCs came the material, which was cDNA or gDNA.

In assigning cohorts, the study relied on participant-reported clinical history. CDR3 length: 13 amino acids. With 6 bases clipped from V and 6 bases from J, the junction kept 2 bases outside the gene matches. Germline-derived CDR1 and CDR2 are MDHEN and SYDVKM. As handled by the study authors: Scientists estimated how many nucleated cells there were by amplifying reference gene primers. Sequencing used immunoSEQ multiplex PCR; TCRdb keeps in-frame clones, though not all of them. The D gene and trimming were derived from the DNA, and the V and J assignments and clone size from that table. The table records about 210,000 clones, just under 90% of them present only once.

The V and J genes are TRBV28 and TRBJ1-5, with 10 bases aligning to TRBD1. The sequenced sample consisted of PBMCs or T cells enriched from blood (not recorded which). The clonotype originates from a man aged 25-40 years who had recovered from COVID-19. The CDR3 DNA reads TGTGCCAGCAGCGACAGGGGGCCTCAGCCCCAGCATTTT. Its translation: CASSDRGPQPQHF.